These 16 T cell receptor beta chains share one sample of origin, sequenced in a study of blood T cells in healthy people across ages. A second PCR of 7 to 11 cycles used a sample-barcoded 5' primer and a J-beta primer mix. MiXCR was run by TCRdb on the 5' RACE reads, yielding one entry per CDR3 protein. Among hundreds of thousands of distinct CDR3 sequences listed, under 30% were seen once. The sample was blood. Receptors originate from a woman aged 80 or older in good health.

Remarks on this clonotype: A read error may produce the germline difference seen at one junction end. The chain carries TRBV19 and TRBJ2-6; D might be TRBD2 (5 bases). CDR1 and CDR2 (germline): LNHDA, SQIVND (reference sequence). This CDR3 spans 15 amino acids. CDR3 loop: CASSIDLTEADVLTF. CDR3 DNA sequence: TGTGCCAGTAGTATAGATCTCACGGAGGCCGACGTCCTGACTTTC.

This clonotype showed up just a few times. J is TRBJ1-1 and V is TRBV27; D is ambiguous. The CDR3 spans 14 residues. Germline V lookup: CDR1 MNHEY, CDR2 SMNVEV (reference sequence). V was shortened by 4 bases and J by 0 bases, with 9 bases between the two germline ends. The CDR3 is CASSSHSVNTEAFF. The CDR3 DNA reads as TGTGCCAGCAGTTCTCACAGCGTGAACACTGAAGCTTTCTTT.

This clonotype has a count of ten or more. The chain links TRBV6-5 to TRBJ2-3; 8 nucleotides line up with TRBD2. V was pared by 2 bases and J by 0 bases, with 7 bases of the junction left unmatched. This CDR3 has 17 amino acids. Germline lookup yields CDR1 MNHEY and CDR2 SVGAGI. This CDR3 is CASSYHGGVPSTDTQYF. CDR3 bases: TGTGCCAGCAGTTACCACGGGGGGGTACCTAGCACAGATACGCAGTATTTT.

This clonotype was recorded many times. This chain's CDR3 is CASSFGVSTDTQYF. CDR3 DNA sequence: TGTGCCAGCAGCTTCGGCGTTAGCACAGATACGCAGTATTTT. The gene calls are TRBV7-9 and TRBJ2-3; D is unclear. Between the trimmed V and J ends, which lost 3 bases and 0 bases, there was a span of 7 bases. Germline CDR1 SEHNR, CDR2 FQNEAQ (reference sequence). The CDR3 totals 14 residues.

V usage is TRBV20-1 and J usage is TRBJ2-7; D is possibly TRBD2 (6 bases). The CDR3 is 12 residues long. Germline V gene lookup returns CDR1 DFQATT and CDR2 SNEGSKA (reference sequence). Trimming removed 2 bases at V and 4 bases at J, with 9 bases between. This CDR3 reads CSARSRGYEQYF. The CDR3 DNA follows: TGCAGTGCTAGATCGCGGGGATACGAGCAGTACTTC.

This clonotype was seen repeatedly, ten times or more. This rearrangement joins TRBV6-5 to TRBJ2-5; D call uncertain. Germline values: CDR1 MNHEY, CDR2 SVGAGI. This CDR3 has 13 residues. Trimming removed 5 bases from V and 0 bases from J, with 7 bases in between. CDR3 loop: CASSQKYQETQYF. CDR3 DNA: TGTGCCAGCAGTCAAAAGTACCAAGAGACCCAGTACTTC.

V gene TRBV12-3 or TRBV12-4 combines with J gene TRBJ2-3; 7 bases agree with TRBD1. CDR3 length equals 14 residues. The ends lost 6 bases at V and 4 bases at J; junction bases unmatched: 7. The CDR3, as DNA: TGTGCCAGCAGCCAGACAGGGAGCGCAGATACGCAGTATTTT. It codes for CASSQTGSADTQYF.

The chain carries TRBV6-5 and TRBJ1-5; D is ambiguous. Per germline, CDR1 MNHEY and CDR2 SVGAGI. V lost 11 bases to trimming and J lost 3 bases, with 14 bases between them. The CDR3 consists of 13 residues. CDR3: CAGVPDPNQPQHF. The CDR3 region has the DNA TGTGCCGGCGTCCCGGACCCCAATCAGCCCCAGCATTTT.

The table lists this clonotype with a few counts. The chain links TRBV7-8 to TRBJ1-5, with D tentatively TRBD1 (6 bases). Trimming pared 1 base from V and 9 bases from J, leaving 13 bases between. Germline-derived CDR1 and CDR2 are SGHVS and FQNEAQ. This CDR3 is built from 14 residues. The CDR3 sequence: CASSLGQASSPQHF. The CDR3 coding sequence is TGTGCCAGCAGCTTAGGACAGGCGAGCTCGCCCCAGCATTTT.

V and J are TRBV7-9 and TRBJ1-1; D is undetermined. Germline V CDR1 and CDR2: SEHNR, FQNEAQ (reference sequence). Trimming took off 1 base at V and 3 bases at J, with 9 bases between the two ends. This CDR3 comprises 14 residues. The CDR3 sequence is CASSLGSGDTEAFF. As DNA, the CDR3 is TGTGCCAGCAGCTTAGGATCCGGGGACACTGAAGCTTTCTTT. Variable domain in full (rest from reference TRBV7-9 and TRBJ1-1): DTGVSQNPRHKITKRGQNVTFRCDPISEHNRLYWYRQTLGQGPEFLTYFQNEAQLEKSRLLSDRFSAERPKGSFSTLEIQRTEQGDSAMYLCASSLGSGDTEAFFGQGTRLTVV.

Only a few counts were recorded for this clonotype. This sequence joins TRBV6-6 and TRBJ1-6, with a weak D call TRBD1 (5 bases). Trimming shortened V by 2 bases and J by 5 bases, and 10 bases separated the two germline ends. The CDR3 is made up of 15 amino acids. Germline CDR1 is MNHNY and CDR2 is SVGAGI (reference sequence). Here the CDR3 reads CASSYADTHNSPLHF. CDR3 sequence (DNA): TGTGCCAGCAGTTACGCGGACACCCATAATTCACCCCTCCACTTT.

A few counts support this clonotype. The chain links TRBV7-2 to TRBJ2-7; D possibly uses TRBD1 or TRBD2 (6 bases each). V was cut by 5 bases and J by 4 bases, with 18 bases left in between. Germline CDR1 SGHTA, CDR2 FQGNSA. This CDR3 is built from 15 residues. The chain's CDR3 is CASSPRGQGAYEQYF. The CDR3 DNA reads as TGTGCCAGCAGCCCCCGGGGGCAGGGTGCGTACGAGCAGTACTTC. Full variable domain (missing parts from reference TRBV7-2 and TRBJ2-7): GAGVSQSPSNKVTEKGKDVELRCDPISGHTALYWYRQSLGQGLEFLIYFQGNSAPDKSGLPSDRFSAERTGGSVSTLTIQRTQQEDSAVYLCASSPRGQGAYEQYFGPGTRLTVT.

This clonotype was counted at least ten times. The V call is TRBV4-2, the J call TRBJ2-1, with 13 bases fitting TRBD2. In germline, CDR1 is LGHNA, CDR2 YNFKEQ. Trimming removed 3 bases from V and 9 bases from J; junction bases left unmatched: 8. The CDR3 totals 16 residues. For the CDR3, the DNA is TGTGCCAGCAGCCAGGGACTAGCGGGGCCAGATGGTGAGCAGTTCTTC. This encodes CASSQGLAGPDGEQFF.

This clonotype appeared once. CDR3 sequence (DNA): TGTGCCAGCACCACCGGAGCAGGGCCAATAAACACTGAAGCTTTCTTT. Translation: CASTTGAGPINTEAFF. V gene TRBV21-1 combines with J gene TRBJ1-1. TRBV21-1 is described as a pseudogene. The CDR3 covers 16 residues.

Comments on this clonotype: A read error may be the cause here, since a much bigger clone is one base away. The chain joins TRBV28 to TRBJ2-4, with unresolved D. The CDR3 has 14 residues. CDR1 is MDHEN, CDR2 SYDVKM, per germline. Trimming pared 8 bases from V and 8 bases from J, leaving 19 bases between. The CDR3 loop reads CASHTSRLTDIQYF. The CDR3 DNA follows: TGTGCCAGCCATACTTCCCGTCTCACTGACATTCAGTACTTC.

The table lists this clonotype with a few counts. The CDR3 nucleotides read TGTGCCAGCAGACTTGACAGGGGGCGAGGGGGGGCCAACGTCCTGACTTTC. It codes for CASRLDRGRGGANVLTF. J is TRBJ2-6 and V is TRBV6-6, with 10 positions matching TRBD1. After removal of 6 bases from V and 4 bases from J, the junction contained 9 bases not matched to a gene. Looked up from germline, CDR1 is MNHNY and CDR2 is SVGAGI (reference sequence). The CDR3 sequence is 17 residues long.